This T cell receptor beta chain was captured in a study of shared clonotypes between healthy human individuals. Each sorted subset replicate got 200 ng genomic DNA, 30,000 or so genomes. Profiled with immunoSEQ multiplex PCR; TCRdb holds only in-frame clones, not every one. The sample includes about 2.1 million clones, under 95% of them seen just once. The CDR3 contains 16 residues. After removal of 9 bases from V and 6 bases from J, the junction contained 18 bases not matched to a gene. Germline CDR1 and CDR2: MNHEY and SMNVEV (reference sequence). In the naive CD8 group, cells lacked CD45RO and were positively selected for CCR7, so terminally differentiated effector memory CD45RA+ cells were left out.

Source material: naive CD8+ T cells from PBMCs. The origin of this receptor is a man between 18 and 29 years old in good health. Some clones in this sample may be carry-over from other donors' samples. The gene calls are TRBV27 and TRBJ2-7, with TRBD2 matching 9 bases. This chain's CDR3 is CASRYSGTSFVVEQYF. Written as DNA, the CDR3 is TGTGCCAGTCGATACTCCGGGACTAGCTTTGTGGTCGAGCAGTACTTC.